The 18 T cell receptor beta chains presented below share a single source sample, sequenced in a study of shared clonotypes between healthy human individuals. TCRdb's copy holds only in-frame clones and misses some; the assay was immunoSEQ multiplex PCR. Of millions of clones in the sample, more than 80% were seen once. Input material: naive CD4+ T cells sorted from blood. Subset given: CD45RA+ positively selected. Every receptor here comes from a young man in good health.

This clone was recorded a few times. This chain links TRBV19 with TRBJ1-1; tentative D call: TRBD1 (5 bases). Germline V gene lookup returns CDR1 LNHDA and CDR2 SQIVND (reference sequence). The CDR3 has 15 amino acids. Trimming took 7 bases from V and 0 from J, leaving 15 bases between them. This CDR3 is CASTNPGRMNTEAFF. CDR3 sequence (DNA): TGTGCCAGTACCAATCCGGGACGGATGAACACTGAAGCTTTCTTT.

The genes are TRBV6-1 and TRBJ2-2; 7 bases align to TRBD1. CDR1 and CDR2 from the germline V gene are MNHNS and SASEGT. The J segment lost 4 bases and the V segment lost 5 bases, leaving 7 bases of the junction unmatched. The CDR3 length is 15 residues. The CDR3 DNA follows: TGTGCCAGCAGTATAGGGGACAGAAGCACCGGGGAGCTGTTTTTT. The encoded protein is CASSIGDRSTGELFF.

The genes are TRBV5-1 and TRBJ2-3, with TRBD2 matching 12 bases. This CDR3 spans 19 amino acids. The germline V gene encodes CDR1 SGHRS and CDR2 YFSETQ. J was trimmed by 3 bases and V by 5 bases; bases with no gene match: 16. The CDR3 bases are TGCGCCAGCAGGTCGGGACTAGCGGGCCTCCTCTCGAGAACAGATACGCAGTATTTT. Protein sequence: CASRSGLAGLLSRTDTQYF. The full variable domain, with the rest looked up from reference TRBV5-1 and TRBJ2-3, is KAGVTQTPRYLIKTRGQQVTLSCSPISGHRSVSWYQQTPGQGLQFLFEYFSETQRNKGNFPGRFSGRQFSNSRSEMNVSTLELGDSALYLCASRSGLAGLLSRTDTQYFGPGTRLTVL.

Concerning this clone itself: The junction and the germline gene differ at one end; a read error may be behind it. The chain links TRBV25-1 to TRBJ1-3, with unresolved D. This CDR3 is built from 14 residues. Per germline, CDR1 MGHDK and CDR2 SYGVNS. CDR3 nucleotide sequence: TGTGCCAGCGGTGAATTTTGGAACGGAAACACCATATATTTT. Residues: CASGEFWNGNTIYF.

The chain employs TRBV4-1 and TRBJ2-7; the D gene could be TRBD1 or TRBD2 (6 bases each). CDR1 and CDR2 from the germline V gene are MGHRA and YSYEKL. CDR3 length: 16 residues. V gave up 0 bases and J gave up 8 bases, with 20 bases separating them. CDR3 sequence: CASSQDPPGGMGQQYF. CDR3 DNA: TGCGCCAGCAGCCAAGACCCCCCCGGGGGCATGGGCCAGCAGTACTTC.

The chain employs TRBV19 and TRBJ2-2, with 7 bases aligning to TRBD1. CDR1 is LNHDA and CDR2 is SQIVND in the germline V gene (reference sequence). V dropped 6 bases and J dropped 6; count of bases not matched to a gene: 4. CDR3 length equals 13 residues. CDR3 nucleotides: TGTGCCAGTAGGCAAGACAGGGCCGGGGAGCTGTTTTTT. Residues: CASRQDRAGELFF.

The V gene is TRBV7-9, the J gene TRBJ2-2, with 12 positions matching TRBD2. Trimming took 2 bases from V and 1 from J; bases not matched to a gene: 5. This CDR3 spans 18 amino acids. Germline V gene sequence: CDR1 SEHNR, CDR2 FQNEAQ (reference sequence). The CDR3 loop reads CASSLSLTSGGNTGELFF. CDR3 DNA sequence: TGTGCCAGCAGCTTATCCTTGACTAGCGGGGGGAACACCGGGGAGCTGTTTTTT.

The chain joins TRBV15 to TRBJ2-5; maybe TRBD2 (6 bases). V lost 7 bases and J 5 bases, leaving 11 bases between the germline ends. Germline loops: CDR1 LNHNV, CDR2 YYDKDF (reference sequence). The CDR3 spans 12 residues. CDR3 loop: CATNAGGETQYF. The DNA for the CDR3 is TGTGCCACCAACGCAGGAGGGGAGACCCAGTACTTC.

The chain links TRBV10-1 to TRBJ2-2, with D unresolved. Germline CDR1 and CDR2: WNHNN and SYGVQD (reference sequence). The CDR3 sequence is 16 residues long. Deletions cut 4 bases from V and 0 bases from J, with 12 bases between. The CDR3 sequence is CASSVVRPTNTGELFF. DNA of the CDR3: TGCGCCAGCAGTGTAGTAAGACCTACGAACACCGGGGAGCTGTTTTTT.

In its sample, this clone was seen once. This chain connects TRBV5-1 to TRBJ2-5; D remains unclear. The CDR3 has 13 residues. V lost 1 base and J lost 2, with 6 bases in between. CDR1 is SGHRS, CDR2 YFSETQ, per germline. CDR3 region: CASSLFTQETQYF. The CDR3 nucleotides read TGCGCCAGCAGCTTGTTTACTCAAGAGACCCAGTACTTC.

CDR3 residues: CASSPEGAGGYTF. CDR3 coding DNA: TGTGCCAGCAGTCCAGAAGGGGCGGGCGGCTACACCTTC. This chain links TRBV9 with TRBJ1-2; D might be TRBD1 (5 bases). CDR3 length equals 13 residues. Germline values: CDR1 SGDLS, CDR2 YYNGEE. Trimming stripped 5 bases from V and 8 bases from J, with 16 bases between. Supplemented by reference TRBV9 and TRBJ1-2, the full variable domain reads DSGVTQTPKHLITATGQRVTLRCSPRSGDLSVYWYQQSLDQGLQFLIQYYNGEERAKGNILERFSAQQFPDLHSELNLSSLELGDSALYFCASSPEGAGGYTFGSGTRLTVV.

CDR3 bases: TGTGCCAGCAGTCCCCTGGGAGGGGGCACCTACAATGAGCAGTTCTTC. Translation: CASSPLGGGTYNEQFF. The chain has TRBV7-3 and TRBJ2-1; either TRBD1 or TRBD2 may fit D (7 bases each). Germline CDR1 and CDR2: SGHTA and FQGTGA. CDR3 length: 16 amino acids. Deletions cut 6 bases from V and 2 bases from J, with 17 bases between.

This clone is a singleton in its sample. The chain couples TRBV2 to TRBJ1-3; no firm D call. Germline V gene lookup returns CDR1 SNHLY and CDR2 FYNNEI. This CDR3 spans 16 amino acids. Between the trimmed V and J ends, which lost 6 bases and 4 bases, there was a span of 19 bases. The CDR3 reads CASRGQDTTSGNTIYF. In DNA, the CDR3 is TGTGCCAGCAGAGGTCAAGATACAACCTCCGGAAACACCATATATTTT.

The chain joins TRBV28 to TRBJ1-1; maybe TRBD1 (6 bases). Germline V gene lookup returns CDR1 MDHEN and CDR2 SYDVKM. This CDR3 has 15 amino acids. The V gene lost 6 bases and the J gene lost 1 base, with 15 bases spanning the gap. The CDR3 DNA follows: TGTGCCAGCAGGGTTGGTCTGGGGGCGAACACTGAAGCTTTCTTT. Translating it yields CASRVGLGANTEAFF.

The chain joins TRBV5-4 to TRBJ2-5; a possible D gene is TRBD1 (6 bases). In germline, CDR1 is SGHNT, CDR2 YYREEE (reference sequence). Trimming took off 5 bases at V and 5 bases at J, with 16 bases between the two ends. CDR3 size: 14 residues. Here the CDR3 DNA reads TGTGCCAGCAGGACAAACAGGGATGGGGAGACCCAGTACTTC. Translating gives CASRTNRDGETQYF.

The chain carries TRBV20-1 and TRBJ1-2; D is unclear. The germline V and J ends were trimmed by 1 base and 8 bases, with 8 bases remaining between them. The CDR3 consists of 11 residues. Germline loops: CDR1 DFQATT, CDR2 SNEGSKA (reference sequence). CDR3 bases: TGCAGTGCTAGAGCAGAACGAGGCTACACCTTC. Amino acid sequence: CSARAERGYTF.

This sequence joins TRBV7-8 and TRBJ1-6; possibly TRBD1 for D (6 bases). CDR1 SGHVS and CDR2 FQNEAQ come from the germline V gene. V lost 5 bases and J 9 bases, leaving 17 bases between the germline ends. The length of the CDR3 is 15 residues. The CDR3 bases are TGTGCCAGCAGCAAAGAACAGGGAATGGTTTCACCCCTCCACTTT. This sequence encodes CASSKEQGMVSPLHF.

Comment on this clone: The sample holds other DNA sequences that translate to the same CDR3. This chain joins TRBV18 and TRBJ2-5, with D uncertain. Germline CDR1 is KGHSH and CDR2 is LQKENI. The CDR3 runs to 14 residues. Between the trimmed V and J ends, which lost 3 bases and 2 bases, there was a span of 10 bases. The CDR3 sequence: CASSPPSKQETQYF. Here the CDR3 DNA reads TGTGCCAGCTCACCCCCTTCCAAACAAGAGACCCAGTACTTC.